Shown below are 24 T cell receptor beta chains from a single sample sequenced in a study of cytomegalovirus exposure and HLA in healthy donors. The PCR ran on 60 Vbeta and 13 Jbeta primers. Using immunoSEQ multiplex PCR, the repertoire was profiled, and TCRdb retains in-frame clones only, with some absent. The data show 130,000 to 150,000 clones, approximately 80% seen once. Material: PBMCs. Receptors originate from a woman in her forties in good health and CMV-seronegative.

This clone was seen just once. This CDR3 is CAISDRQDSYEQYF. The CDR3 coding sequence is TGTGCCATCAGTGACCGACAGGATAGTTACGAGCAGTACTTC. This rearrangement joins TRBV10-3 to TRBJ2-7, with D perhaps TRBD1 (6 bases). CDR3 size: 14 residues. With 3 bases removed from V and 4 bases from J, the gap between germline ends came to 13 bases. Germline CDR1 and CDR2: ENHRY and SYGVKD.

V is TRBV11-2 and J is TRBJ2-5; 7 nucleotides agree with TRBD1. V shed 5 bases and J 0 bases; nucleotides not matched to a gene: 6. The germline CDR1 and CDR2 sequences are SGHAT and FQNNGV. The CDR3 sequence is 15 residues long. In DNA, the CDR3 is TGTGCCAGCAGCCTCAGGGGGACGTACCAAGAGACCCAGTACTTC. Translating it yields CASSLRGTYQETQYF.

The genes are TRBV29-1 and TRBJ2-1; 12 nucleotides line up with TRBD1. V trimming: 4 bases; J trimming: 6 bases; junction bases outside the gene matches: 7. This CDR3 has 15 residues. Germline V gene sequence: CDR1 SQVTM, CDR2 ANQGSEA. The chain's CDR3 is CSVGHPGQGANEQFF. The CDR3 DNA reads as TGCAGCGTTGGCCACCCGGGACAGGGGGCCAATGAGCAGTTCTTC.

V is TRBV6-4 and J is TRBJ2-2, with 8 bases aligning to TRBD1. CDR1 is MRHNA and CDR2 is SNTAGT in the germline V gene. This CDR3 spans 15 amino acids. V was pared by 0 bases and J by 6 bases, with 3 bases of the junction left unmatched. CDR3 DNA: TGTGCCAGCAGTGACTCCACAGGGGGTGCCGGGGAGCTGTTTTTT. Protein product: CASSDSTGGAGELFF.

J is TRBJ1-1 and V is TRBV5-1; a weak D match, TRBD1 (6 bases). CDR3 length equals 15 residues. V gave up 3 bases and J gave up 0 bases, with 12 bases separating them. Germline CDR1 SGHRS, CDR2 YFSETQ. CDR3 in DNA: TGCGCCAGCAGCTCCGCCGGGACATTGAACACTGAAGCTTTCTTT. Encoded protein: CASSSAGTLNTEAFF. Using reference TRBV5-1 and TRBJ1-1 for the parts outside the CDR3, the full variable domain is KAGVTQTPRYLIKTRGQQVTLSCSPISGHRSVSWYQQTPGQGLQFLFEYFSETQRNKGNFPGRFSGRQFSNSRSEMNVSTLELGDSALYLCASSSAGTLNTEAFFGQGTRLTVV.

V is TRBV28 and J is TRBJ2-7; 8 bases line up with TRBD2. Germline lookup yields CDR1 MDHEN and CDR2 SYDVKM. The CDR3 is 15 amino acids. V lost 8 bases, J lost 0 bases, and 9 bases stayed unmatched. The CDR3 DNA is TGTGCCAGCTCCCGTCCGGGGACTAGCTCCTACGAGCAGTACTTC. Its translation is CASSRPGTSSYEQYF.

V gene TRBV15 combines with J gene TRBJ2-1; TRBD2 aligns across 8 bases. The J segment lost 6 bases and the V segment lost 0 bases, leaving 4 bases of the junction unmatched. Germline V gene data show CDR1 as LNHNV and CDR2 as YYDKDF (reference sequence). The CDR3 is made up of 15 amino acids. Here the CDR3 DNA reads TGTGCCACCAGCAGAGAGGCGGGGGGCGGCAATGAGCAGTTCTTC. Its protein product is CATSREAGGGNEQFF. The variable domain in full, with the rest retrieved from reference TRBV15 and TRBJ2-1, is DAMVIQNPRYQVTQFGKPVTLSCSQTLNHNVMYWYQQKSSQAPKLLFHYYDKDFNNEADTPDNFQSRRPNTSFCFLDIRSPGLGDTAMYLCATSREAGGGNEQFFGPGTRLTVL.

V usage is TRBV9 and J usage is TRBJ2-1; the match to TRBD2 covers 9 bases. Germline CDR1 reads SGDLS; CDR2 reads YYNGEE. The V and J ends lost 2 bases and 10 bases, in that order; junction bases with no gene match: 1. The CDR3 is 12 residues long. The CDR3 protein is CASSVSGREQFF. Written as DNA, the CDR3 is TGTGCCAGCAGCGTTAGCGGGAGAGAGCAGTTCTTC.

The chain recombines TRBV5-1 with TRBJ1-2; TRBD1 aligns across 11 bases. CDR1 and CDR2 from the germline V gene are SGHRS and YFSETQ. Trimming cost V 0 bases and J 7 bases; bases outside gene matches: 11. This CDR3 region has 17 residues. CDR3 protein: CASSLAGTGGTTGGYTF. CDR3 DNA sequence: TGCGCCAGCAGCTTGGCCGGGACAGGGGGAACAACTGGTGGCTACACCTTC. The variable domain in full, completed from reference TRBV5-1 and TRBJ1-2, reads KAGVTQTPRYLIKTRGQQVTLSCSPISGHRSVSWYQQTPGQGLQFLFEYFSETQRNKGNFPGRFSGRQFSNSRSEMNVSTLELGDSALYLCASSLAGTGGTTGGYTFGSGTRLTVV.

This chain connects TRBV4-1 to TRBJ1-2; 8 nucleotides line up with TRBD1. V lost 5 bases, J lost 5 bases, and 13 bases stayed unmatched. CDR3 length equals 16 residues. Germline CDR1 and CDR2: MGHRA and YSYEKL. The CDR3, as DNA: TGCGCCAGCAGCAAACTATTCACAGGGGGACTTTATGGCTACACCTTC. It is translated as CASSKLFTGGLYGYTF.

The J gene is TRBJ2-1, the V gene TRBV5-6; D is possibly TRBD2 (6 bases). Germline CDR1 SGHDT, CDR2 YYEEEE. V lost 0 bases and J 6 bases, leaving 13 bases between the germline ends. The CDR3 is 15 residues long. The CDR3 region is CASSLGRGPANEQFF. The CDR3 nucleotides read TGTGCCAGCAGCTTGGGGCGGGGCCCCGCCAATGAGCAGTTCTTC.

V usage is TRBV5-4 and J usage is TRBJ2-5; TRBD1 agrees at 7 bases. Germline CDR1 SGHNT, CDR2 YYREEE (reference sequence). V lost 6 bases to trimming and J lost 2 bases; unmatched junction nucleotides: 4. This CDR3 region has 13 residues. In nucleotides, the CDR3 is TGTGCCAGCACTCCAGGGGGTCAAGAGACCCAGTACTTC. Its translation is CASTPGGQETQYF.

The genes are TRBV6-1 and TRBJ2-4; tentatively, D is TRBD1 (6 bases). Between the trimmed V and J ends, which lost 9 bases and 1 base, there was a span of 16 bases. The CDR3 covers 15 residues. Germline V lookup: CDR1 MNHNS, CDR2 SASEGT. The CDR3, as DNA: TGTGCCAGTCACGTACAGGGTCGCGCCAAAAACATTCAGTACTTC. It is translated as CASHVQGRAKNIQYF.

V gene TRBV4-1 combines with J gene TRBJ2-4; 7 nucleotides match TRBD1. This CDR3 comprises 17 residues. The germline gives CDR1 MGHRA, CDR2 YSYEKL. The junction had 8 bases not matched to a gene; V was cut back by 1 base and J by 2 bases. This CDR3 reads CASSQAEGRGSKNIQYF. The CDR3 nucleotides read TGCGCCAGCAGCCAAGCAGAGGGCAGGGGGTCCAAAAACATTCAGTACTTC.

The chain combines TRBV5-4 with TRBJ1-1; 7 nucleotides match TRBD1. The CDR3 has 16 residues. Germline CDR1 reads SGHNT; CDR2 reads YYREEE (reference sequence). V lost 1 base and J lost 0; bases outside the gene matches: 6. The CDR3 coding sequence is TGTGCCAGCAGCTTGCTACCAGGGGGAATGAACACTGAAGCTTTCTTT. The encoded protein is CASSLLPGGMNTEAFF.

The rearrangement links TRBV10-3 to TRBJ1-6; 7 nucleotides match TRBD1. Germline-derived CDR1 and CDR2 are ENHRY and SYGVKD. The CDR3 covers 13 residues. J gave up 7 bases and V 10 bases, and 7 bases lay outside the gene matches. CDR3 DNA: TGTGCCACCCTGCCGGGACAGAATTCACCCCTCCACTTT. Protein sequence: CATLPGQNSPLHF.

The CDR3, as DNA: TGTGCCAGCAGCTCGGACAGGCAGAGGCCCCTCCACTTT. Translated: CASSSDRQRPLHF. V usage is TRBV14 and J usage is TRBJ1-6; TRBD1 matches 7 bases. The ends lost 5 bases at V and 13 bases at J; junction bases unmatched: 8. There are 13 residues in the CDR3. CDR1 is SGHDN, CDR2 FVKESK, per germline. The variable domain in full, with the rest retrieved from reference TRBV14 and TRBJ1-6, is EAGVTQFPSHSVIEKGQTVTLRCDPISGHDNLYWYRRVMGKEIKFLLHFVKESKQDESGMPNNRFLAERTGGTYSTLKVQPAELEDSGVYFCASSSDRQRPLHFGNGTRLTVT.

The rearrangement links TRBV7-9 to TRBJ2-7; TRBD1 matches 9 bases. CDR1 and CDR2 (germline): SEHNR, FQNEAQ (reference sequence). This CDR3 is 19 amino acids long. Trimming removed 3 bases from V and 4 bases from J; junction bases left unmatched: 19. This CDR3 is CASSFRAIGDRVGEYEQYF. The CDR3 DNA reads as TGTGCCAGCAGCTTCCGCGCCATAGGGGACAGGGTCGGTGAATACGAGCAGTACTTC. Based on the CDR3 plus reference TRBV7-9 and TRBJ2-7, the full variable domain is DTGVSQNPRHKITKRGQNVTFRCDPISEHNRLYWYRQTLGQGPEFLTYFQNEAQLEKSRLLSDRFSAERPKGSFSTLEIQRTEQGDSAMYLCASSFRAIGDRVGEYEQYFGPGTRLTVT.

The CDR3 nucleotides read TGTGCCAGCCAGGGGCTCTATAGCAATCAGCCCCAGCATTTT. Encoded protein: CASQGLYSNQPQHF. The chain couples TRBV6-5 to TRBJ1-5, with a weak D call TRBD1 (6 bases). V was pared by 8 bases and J by 0 bases, with 11 bases between. The germline V gene encodes CDR1 MNHEY and CDR2 SVGAGI. There are 14 residues in the CDR3.

The genes are TRBV6-5 and TRBJ2-2; unclear D gene. This CDR3 comprises 13 residues. From germline, CDR1 is MNHEY and CDR2 SVGAGI. V dropped 2 bases and J dropped 4 bases, with 5 bases sitting between them. As DNA, the CDR3 is TGTGCCAGCAGTTACGTCGGCACCGGGGAGCTGTTTTTT. It is translated as CASSYVGTGELFF.

This chain connects TRBV7-9 to TRBJ1-5; D is unresolved. V lost 1 base and J 10 bases, leaving 23 bases between the germline ends. This CDR3 contains 17 residues. Germline-derived CDR1 and CDR2 are SEHNR and FQNEAQ (reference sequence). CDR3 DNA sequence: TGTGCCAGCAGCTTAGTCTGGTGGAGCGGAAGAGAAGAACCCCAGCATTTT. Its translation: CASSLVWWSGREEPQHF.

This clone was seen only once. The rearrangement joins TRBV5-4 to TRBJ2-1; 9 nucleotides match TRBD2. CDR1 is SGHNT and CDR2 is YYREEE in the germline V gene (reference sequence). This CDR3 has 15 amino acids. V shed 1 base, J shed 5 bases, and the junction held 4 bases outside the gene matches. The CDR3 nucleotides read TGTGCCAGCAGCTTGTGGCTAGCGGGAAACAATGAGCAGTTCTTC. This codes for CASSLWLAGNNEQFF.

This clone was detected a few times. The chain uses TRBV19 and TRBJ1-1; 8 nucleotides agree with TRBD1. Losses at the gene ends were 2 bases for V and 1 base for J; bases not matched to a gene: 3. The CDR3 loop spans 15 amino acids. The germline V gene has CDR1 LNHDA and CDR2 SQIVND (reference sequence). CDR3 DNA sequence: TGTGCCAGTAGTATAATCGGACAGGGGAACACTGAAGCTTTCTTT. It translates to CASSIIGQGNTEAFF.

This chain connects TRBV5-4 to TRBJ2-1; 11 bases align to TRBD2. Germline V gives CDR1 SGHNT, CDR2 YYREEE (reference sequence). Trimming took 4 bases from V and 4 from J; bases not matched to a gene: 4. The CDR3 spans 15 residues. CDR3 amino acids: CASSPGLAGYNEQFF. CDR3 bases: TGTGCCAGCAGCCCTGGACTAGCGGGTTACAATGAGCAGTTCTTC.